This entry describes one TCR beta chain. Its antigen is unknown. The data belong to a study of cytomegalovirus exposure and HLA in healthy donors. The overall study: Samples from HLA-typed donors yielded approximately 88 million unique TCRs in an early data release.

This CDR3 spans 14 amino acids. V was trimmed by 0 bases and J by 5 bases, leaving 8 bases between them. Looked up from germline, CDR1 is MRHNA and CDR2 is SNTAGT. Study-wide results and caveats: The authors enumerated under 200 TCR beta chains as linked to cytomegalovirus. Presence/absence analysis assumed near-uniform sequencing depth across donors. TCR beta sequences numbering 15,000 to 20,000 were associated with HLA alleles at 0.05 false discovery rate in a later analysis.

Primers for the PCR totalled 60 Vbeta and 13 Jbeta. Using immunoSEQ multiplex PCR, the repertoire was profiled, and TCRdb retains in-frame clones only, with some absent. The table includes over 200,000 clones, 82% detected once. The origin of this receptor is a middle-aged woman in good health and CMV-seropositive. What was sequenced was PBMCs. The V gene is TRBV6-4, the J gene TRBJ2-1, with D possibly TRBD2 on 5 matching bases. In DNA, the CDR3 is TGTGCCAGCAGTGACTCAGGACTGAACAATGAGCAGTTCTTC. It translates to CASSDSGLNNEQFF.